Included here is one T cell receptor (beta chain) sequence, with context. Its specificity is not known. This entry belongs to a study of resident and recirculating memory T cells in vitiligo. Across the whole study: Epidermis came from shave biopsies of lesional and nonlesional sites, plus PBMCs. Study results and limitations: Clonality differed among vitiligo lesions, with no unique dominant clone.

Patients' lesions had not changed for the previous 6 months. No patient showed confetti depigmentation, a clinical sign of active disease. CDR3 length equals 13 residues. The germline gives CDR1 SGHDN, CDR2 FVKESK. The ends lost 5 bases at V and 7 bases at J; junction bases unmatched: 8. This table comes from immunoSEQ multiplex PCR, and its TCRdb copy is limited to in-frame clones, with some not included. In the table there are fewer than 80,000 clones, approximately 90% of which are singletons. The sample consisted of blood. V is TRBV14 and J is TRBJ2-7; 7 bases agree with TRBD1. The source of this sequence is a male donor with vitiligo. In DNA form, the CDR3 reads TGTGCCAGCAGCAGCAGACAGGGTGTGGAGCAGTACTTC. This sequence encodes CASSSRQGVEQYF.